This T cell receptor (beta chain) stems from a study of cytomegalovirus exposure and HLA in healthy donors. On the study more broadly: Researchers previously reported finding 90 million to 130 million unique TCR beta sequences from about 170 million T cells.

The study's findings and limits: CMV serostatus was the sole immune exposure information available. Excluded: some indistinguishable V segments such as TRBV6-2 and TRBV6-3.

Concerning this clone: The target antigen is unknown.

CDR1 is KGHSH, CDR2 LQKENI, per germline. V trimming: 3 bases; J trimming: 4 bases; junction bases outside the gene matches: 8. The CDR3 is 16 residues long. Vbeta (60) and Jbeta (13) primers were used in the PCR. Repertoires were generated with immunoSEQ multiplex PCR, while TCRdb's copy carries only in-frame clones and drops some. The sample has about 100,000 clones, over 65% seen once. The specimen was PBMCs. The clonotype comes from a woman aged 40 to 49 in good health and CMV-seronegative. The V gene is TRBV18, the J gene TRBJ2-3, with TRBD1 matching over 9 bases. In DNA, the CDR3 is TGTGCCAGCTCACCTTCCCGGGACAGGGTTTCAGATACGCAGTATTTT. Translating gives CASSPSRDRVSDTQYF.